This passage covers 7 T cell receptor beta chains from one sample sequenced in a study of T cells in Graves' hyperthyroidism and ophthalmopathy. Template material for amplifying TCR beta CDR3 regions consisted of RNA transcripts. During a first-round RT-PCR of the TCR CDR3, the HTBI primer set was used. TCRdb used MiXCR to reprocess the multiplex PCR reads, holding one entry per CDR3 protein. The repertoire holds 300,000 to 450,000 distinct CDR3 sequences, about 18% seen once, with less than 45% in the top ten. What was sequenced was blood. These receptors were taken from a man between 18 and 29 years old with Graves' ophthalmopathy.

This clonotype occurred many times. The chain joins TRBV9 to TRBJ2-1, with D tentatively TRBD1 (6 bases). Trimming took 3 bases from V and 2 from J, leaving 15 bases between them. CDR1 and CDR2 (germline): SGDLS, YYNGEE. CDR3 length: 16 residues. The CDR3 bases are TGTGCCAGCAGCGGTGGGGGCGTCGGCGCCTACAATGAGCAGTTCTTC. It specifies CASSGGGVGAYNEQFF.

There are many counts of this clonotype. This chain links TRBV11-2 with TRBJ1-2, with TRBD1 matching 9 bases. Germline CDR1 reads SGHAT; CDR2 reads FQNNGV. V gave up 4 bases and J gave up 1 base; unmatched junction bases: 10. The CDR3 extends over 17 amino acids. The CDR3 bases are TGTGCCAGCAGCTCCCCCCGGGACAGGGTGAATAACTATGGCTACACCTTC. The encoded protein is CASSSPRDRVNNYGYTF.

The chain combines TRBV9 with TRBJ1-3; 8 nucleotides align to TRBD1. From germline, CDR1 is SGDLS and CDR2 YYNGEE. The CDR3 is 16 residues long. The V segment lost 0 bases and the J segment 4 bases; nucleotides outside the gene matches: 6. The CDR3 nucleotides are TGTGCCAGCAGCGTAGATTGGGGGACAGGAGGAAACACCATATATTTT. This sequence encodes CASSVDWGTGGNTIYF.

This clonotype was detected a few times. This chain links TRBV10-2 with TRBJ1-1; 7 bases are a match to TRBD1. CDR3 length equals 14 residues. CDR1 WSHSY and CDR2 SAAADI come from the germline V gene. V gave up 6 bases and J gave up 0 bases; unmatched junction bases: 4. The CDR3 protein is CASRGTDMNTEAFF. In DNA, the CDR3 is TGCGCCAGCAGGGGGACAGATATGAACACTGAAGCTTTCTTT.

This clonotype appeared many times. The CDR3 here is CASSPEAGTGVYEQYF. The DNA for the CDR3 is TGCGCCAGCAGCCCGGAGGCCGGGACAGGGGTCTACGAGCAGTACTTC. The chain recombines TRBV5-1 with TRBJ2-7; 10 bases line up with TRBD1. The ends lost 4 bases at V and 3 bases at J; junction bases unmatched: 10. The CDR3 covers 16 residues. Germline CDR1 reads SGHRS; CDR2 reads YFSETQ.

This clonotype came up many times. The chain links TRBV15 to TRBJ2-3; D not certain. Germline-derived CDR1 and CDR2 are LNHNV and YYDKDF (reference sequence). CDR3 size: 15 residues. V lost 5 bases and J lost 3, with 15 bases in between. This CDR3 is CATSPGLGRTDTQYF. The CDR3 DNA reads as TGTGCCACCAGCCCAGGTCTGGGAAGAACAGATACGCAGTATTTT.

At least ten counts were recorded for this clonotype. CDR3 sequence: CASSLDGRTPGPNSPLHF. CDR3 nucleotides: TGTGCCAGCAGCTTAGACGGACGGACTCCGGGCCCAAATTCACCCCTCCACTTT. This chain uses TRBV7-2 with TRBJ1-6; D uncertain. Germline-derived CDR1 and CDR2 are SGHTA and FQGNSA. Deletions cut 1 base from V and 7 bases from J, with 20 bases between. The CDR3 has 18 amino acids. The whole variable domain, filled in from reference TRBV7-2 and TRBJ1-6, reads GAGVSQSPSNKVTEKGKDVELRCDPISGHTALYWYRQSLGQGLEFLIYFQGNSAPDKSGLPSDRFSAERTGGSVSTLTIQRTQQEDSAVYLCASSLDGRTPGPNSPLHFGNGTRLTVT.